This TCR beta chain is from a study of T cells after yellow fever vaccination. MiXCR, applied by TCRdb to the 5' RACE reads, yields one record per CDR3 protein. The table has 360,000 or so distinct CDR3 sequences, 9.5% to 13% seen once. This clonotype was found many times. Germline CDR1 MNHEY, CDR2 SVGEGT. Trimming removed 7 bases at V and 5 bases at J, with 15 bases between. The CDR3 is 13 amino acids. V is TRBV6-2 or TRBV6-3 and J is TRBJ2-7, with D maybe TRBD2 (6 bases). The sequenced sample was PBMCs, obtained on the day of the first yellow fever vaccination. The TCR comes from a young man who received the YFV17D yellow fever vaccine. CDR3 sequence: CASMWAAGNEQYF. The CDR3 DNA is TGTGCCAGCATGTGGGCGGCGGGGAACGAGCAGTACTTC.